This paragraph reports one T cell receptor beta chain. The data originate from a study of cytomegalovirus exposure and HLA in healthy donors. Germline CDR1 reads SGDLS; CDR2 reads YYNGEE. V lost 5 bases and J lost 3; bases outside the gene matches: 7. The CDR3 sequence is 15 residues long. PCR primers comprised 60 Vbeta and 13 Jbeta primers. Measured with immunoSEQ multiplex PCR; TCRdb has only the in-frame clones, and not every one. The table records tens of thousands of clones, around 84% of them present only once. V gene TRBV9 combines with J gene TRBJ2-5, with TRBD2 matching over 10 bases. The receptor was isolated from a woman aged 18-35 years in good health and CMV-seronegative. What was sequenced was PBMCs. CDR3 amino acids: CASSASGRDEETQYF. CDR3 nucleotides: TGTGCCAGCAGTGCAAGCGGGAGGGATGAAGAGACCCAGTACTTC.